Presented here are 24 T cell receptor beta chains from one specimen sequenced in a study of blood T cell repertoires in COVID-19 (dated by TCRdb to about 2020). Receptors were amplified or captured by the immunoSEQ multiplex PCR assay. Not all clones reach the TCRdb copy of this immuneACCESS table, which keeps in-frame sequences only. Checked studies attribute under half of the gap to unresolved V genes and leave the rest unexplained. The sample data list around 260,000 clones, and roughly 90% of these were observed just once. About 0.7% of the sample is taken by the ten largest. Sequenced: peripheral blood. These receptors all come from a human donor in a cohort sampled during active COVID-19.

The chain is built from TRBV4-2 and TRBJ1-2; 9 nucleotides agree with TRBD1. Germline V lookup: CDR1 LGHNA, CDR2 YNFKEQ. The trim removed 3 bases at V and 4 bases at J, leaving 6 bases unmatched. The CDR3 is made up of 15 amino acids. This CDR3 reads CASSHRGTGSYGYTF. The CDR3 bases are TGTGCCAGCAGCCATCGCGGGACAGGGAGCTATGGCTACACCTTC.

This clone was found a few times. The gene calls are TRBV30 and TRBJ1-2; a possible D gene is TRBD1 (6 bases). Per the germline V gene, CDR1 is GTSNPN and CDR2 is SVGIG (reference sequence). The CDR3 spans 15 residues. V shed 3 bases and J shed 2 bases, with 16 bases lying between them. CDR3 DNA sequence: TGTGCCTGGAGCGTTTCCACAGGGCCCAACTATGGCTACACCTTC. It codes for CAWSVSTGPNYGYTF.

This sequence joins TRBV5-1 and TRBJ2-7, with 8 bases that match TRBD2. There are 15 residues in the CDR3. With 0 bases clipped from V and 0 bases from J, the junction kept 2 bases outside the gene matches. Germline lookup yields CDR1 SGHRS and CDR2 YFSETQ. The CDR3: CASSLGAGGSYEQYF. The CDR3, as DNA: TGCGCCAGCAGCTTGGGGGCGGGAGGCTCCTACGAGCAGTACTTC.

The table lists this clone with a few counts. V gene TRBV5-6 combines with J gene TRBJ2-6, with no clear D. The CDR3 runs to 17 residues. CDR1 is SGHDT, CDR2 YYEEEE, per germline. V dropped 1 base and J dropped 1 base, with 12 bases sitting between them. CDR3 loop: CASSLMSRRSGANVLTF. The CDR3 coding sequence is TGTGCCAGCAGCTTGATGTCTAGGAGATCTGGGGCCAACGTCCTGACTTTC.

The sample holds one count of this clone. V gene TRBV27 combines with J gene TRBJ1-2; 7 positions match TRBD1. This CDR3 comprises 13 residues. The germline V gene encodes CDR1 MNHEY and CDR2 SMNVEV (reference sequence). The V segment lost 3 bases and the J segment 8 bases; nucleotides outside the gene matches: 6. CDR3 loop: CASSFAGGHGYTF. CDR3 bases: TGTGCCAGCAGTTTTGCAGGGGGGCACGGCTACACCTTC.

This chain's CDR3 is CASSLTGARTEAFF. CDR3 coding DNA: TGCGCCAGCAGCCTTACAGGGGCTCGCACTGAAGCTTTCTTT. The chain combines TRBV4-3 with TRBJ1-1; TRBD1 matches at 7 bases. The ends lost 4 bases at V and 4 bases at J; junction bases unmatched: 6. CDR3 length: 14 residues. The germline V gene has CDR1 LGHNA and CDR2 YSLEER.

This clone was seen more than once but under ten times. This sequence joins TRBV3-1 (or the pseudogene TRBV3-2) and TRBJ2-3; D is uncertain. This CDR3 region has 16 residues. CDR1 is LGHDT, CDR2 YNNKEL, per germline (reference sequence). V was trimmed by 4 bases and J by 6 bases, leaving 20 bases between them. This CDR3 reads CASSLPLVELEDTQYF. As DNA, the CDR3 is TGTGCCAGCAGCCTGCCTTTGGTGGAGCTCGAGGATACGCAGTATTTT.

The chain is built from TRBV5-8 and TRBJ2-2; 10 nucleotides agree with TRBD1. Germline-derived CDR1 and CDR2 are SGHTS and YDEGEE. With 4 bases clipped from V and 3 bases from J, the junction kept 6 bases outside the gene matches. This CDR3 spans 16 amino acids. The CDR3 nucleotides read TGTGCCAGCAGCCGTGGGACAGGGGCGTACACCGGGGAGCTGTTTTTT. Its protein is CASSRGTGAYTGELFF.

Only a few counts were recorded for this clone. V is TRBV7-9 and J is TRBJ2-7, with 10 bases identical to TRBD2. V was pared by 5 bases and J by 4 bases, with 11 bases of the junction left unmatched. The CDR3 has 16 amino acids. CDR1 and CDR2 from the germline V gene are SEHNR and FQNEAQ (reference sequence). Here the CDR3 reads CASSSRSRTSGYEQYF. Here the CDR3 DNA reads TGTGCCAGCAGCAGTCGGTCTAGGACTAGCGGATACGAGCAGTACTTC.

A few counts support this clone. This rearrangement joins TRBV7-6 to TRBJ1-6; 8 nucleotides match TRBD1. Germline V gene lookup returns CDR1 SGHVS and CDR2 FNYEAQ. The CDR3 extends over 15 amino acids. The J segment lost 8 bases and the V segment lost 1 base, leaving 4 bases of the junction unmatched. The CDR3 loop reads CASSLGTGSDSPLHF. DNA of the CDR3: TGTGCCAGCAGCTTAGGGACAGGGTCCGATTCACCCCTCCACTTT.

V is TRBV10-3 and J is TRBJ2-7; D not certain. CDR1 ENHRY and CDR2 SYGVKD come from the germline V gene. There are 16 residues in the CDR3. Trimming took off 1 base at V and 4 bases at J, with 17 bases between the two ends. The CDR3 nucleotides are TGTGCCATCAGTGAGTATTTCCTCACTCGAGTTTACGAGCAGTACTTC. This translates into CAISEYFLTRVYEQYF.

The chain links TRBV6-5 to TRBJ1-1; the D gene is possibly TRBD1 (6 bases). The V end was cut by 0 bases, the J end by 1 base, with 9 bases between. Looked up from germline, CDR1 is MNHEY and CDR2 is SVGAGI. This CDR3 has 15 amino acids. The CDR3 loop is CASSYSGQWNTEAFF. The CDR3, as DNA: TGTGCCAGCAGTTACTCGGGACAATGGAACACTGAAGCTTTCTTT.

The rearrangement joins TRBV19 to TRBJ2-1; 10 bases fit TRBD1. This CDR3 comprises 15 residues. The V and J ends lost 7 bases and 6 bases, in that order; junction bases with no gene match: 9. Germline values: CDR1 LNHDA, CDR2 SQIVND (reference sequence). The CDR3 here is CASTAGTGAFNEQFF. In DNA, the CDR3 is TGTGCCAGTACCGCCGGGACAGGGGCCTTCAATGAGCAGTTCTTC.

This chain connects TRBV28 to TRBJ2-3; a possible D gene is TRBD1 (5 bases). The CDR3 loop spans 15 amino acids. The germline V gene encodes CDR1 MDHEN and CDR2 SYDVKM. V gave up 2 bases and J gave up 3 bases, with 12 bases separating them. CDR3 amino acids: CASSLVGARTDTQYF. CDR3 DNA sequence: TGTGCCAGCAGTTTAGTAGGGGCGCGGACAGATACGCAGTATTTT.

V gene TRBV5-1 combines with J gene TRBJ2-1, with 12 bases aligning to TRBD2. V lost 3 bases and J lost 0; bases outside the gene matches: 13. The CDR3 contains 20 residues. Looked up from germline, CDR1 is SGHRS and CDR2 is YFSETQ. For the CDR3, the DNA is TGCGCCAGCAGCTCTTCCCCTCCGGGACTAGCGGGCTTCTCCTACAATGAGCAGTTCTTC. Its translation: CASSSSPPGLAGFSYNEQFF.

This rearrangement joins TRBV6-5 to TRBJ1-4; D is possibly TRBD1 (6 bases). The V and J ends lost 4 bases and 5 bases respectively, with 11 bases between them. The length of the CDR3 is 14 residues. The V gene's germline CDR1 is MNHEY and CDR2 SVGAGI. The CDR3 bases are TGTGCCAGCAGTTTTGACAGGAACAATGAAAAACTGTTTTTT. This encodes CASSFDRNNEKLFF.

This clone was picked up a small number of times. The rearrangement uses TRBV6-5 and TRBJ2-7; TRBD1 matches at 7 bases. The CDR3 spans 14 residues. Germline CDR1 reads MNHEY; CDR2 reads SVGAGI. V dropped 4 bases and J dropped 5; count of bases not matched to a gene: 8. The DNA of the CDR3 is TGTGCCAGCAGTTTGACAGGGCCCGGGGACGAGCAGTACTTC. It encodes CASSLTGPGDEQYF.

The gene calls are TRBV6-5 and TRBJ1-1; 8 bases fit TRBD1. Per germline, CDR1 MNHEY and CDR2 SVGAGI. V was pared by 3 bases and J by 1 base, with 7 bases of the junction left unmatched. This CDR3 contains 16 residues. CDR3 bases: TGTGCCAGCAGTTATTCCGGACAGGGAAGGAACACTGAAGCTTTCTTT. It yields the protein CASSYSGQGRNTEAFF.

This clone was seen just once. This rearrangement joins TRBV5-4 to TRBJ2-7; D might be TRBD1 (6 bases). The CDR3 has 16 residues. The ends were cut back, 4 bases at V and 0 bases at J, with 17 bases in the middle. Germline V CDR1 and CDR2: SGHNT, YYREEE (reference sequence). CDR3: CASSPQVRDISYEQYF. CDR3 in DNA: TGTGCCAGCAGCCCTCAGGTCCGGGACATCTCCTACGAGCAGTACTTC.

The J gene is TRBJ1-2, the V gene TRBV28; a possible D gene is TRBD1 (5 bases). V lost 10 bases and J 6 bases, leaving 21 bases between the germline ends. CDR1 and CDR2 (germline): MDHEN, SYDVKM. This CDR3 is 14 amino acids long. The CDR3 region is CATNWDLQRHGYTF. The CDR3 DNA follows: TGTGCCACCAACTGGGACTTACAGAGGCATGGCTACACCTTC.

This chain links TRBV5-1 with TRBJ2-7, with a tentative D call TRBD2 (6 bases). There are 15 residues in the CDR3. Trimming pared 0 bases from V and 1 base from J, leaving 11 bases between. Germline loops: CDR1 SGHRS, CDR2 YFSETQ. The CDR3 here is CASSLDPSASYEQYF. The CDR3 DNA is TGCGCCAGCAGCTTGGATCCTAGCGCTTCCTACGAGCAGTACTTC.

The V and J genes are TRBV7-9 and TRBJ1-6; possibly TRBD1 for D (6 bases). The germline V and J ends were trimmed by 1 base and 10 bases, with 20 bases remaining between them. The germline V gene encodes CDR1 SEHNR and CDR2 FQNEAQ (reference sequence). CDR3 length equals 17 residues. For the CDR3, the DNA is TGTGCCAGCAGCTTAGGGCCCCCGGGACATGAGGGGTCACCCCTCCACTTT. As protein: CASSLGPPGHEGSPLHF.

The chain is built from TRBV9 and TRBJ1-1, with D possibly being TRBD1 (5 bases). Germline CDR1 SGDLS, CDR2 YYNGEE. The CDR3 is 13 amino acids. Trimming left V 3 bases short and J 8 bases short, with 14 bases between. CDR3 sequence: CASSAWGGPEAFF. CDR3 nucleotide sequence: TGTGCCAGCAGCGCCTGGGGGGGACCAGAAGCTTTCTTT. The whole variable domain, remainder taken from reference TRBV9 and TRBJ1-1, is DSGVTQTPKHLITATGQRVTLRCSPRSGDLSVYWYQQSLDQGLQFLIQYYNGEERAKGNILERFSAQQFPDLHSELNLSSLELGDSALYFCASSAWGGPEAFFGQGTRLTVV.

The chain is built from TRBV3-1 (or the pseudogene TRBV3-2) and TRBJ2-7; TRBD1 might be the D (5 bases). Germline V gene sequence: CDR1 LGHDT, CDR2 YNNKEL (reference sequence). The CDR3 runs to 14 residues. Trimming took 3 bases from V and 2 from J, leaving 11 bases between them. CDR3 sequence (DNA): TGTGCCAGCAGCCACCCTGACAGAGCCTACGAGCAGTACTTC. It encodes CASSHPDRAYEQYF.